Sequencing of this T cell receptor beta chain was carried out in a study of CD8 T cells in Susac syndrome. As for the study in general: Patients with Susac syndrome had blood drawn and were at that point therapy-naive, on corticosteroids, or on intravenous immunoglobulin alone.

Negative isolation was applied to CD8+ and CD4+ T cells, and FACS enrichment was applied to TEMRA cells. An amount of RNA that ranged from roughly 0.5 to 1 ug was reverse transcribed with random hexamers. TCRdb re-called the immunoSEQ multiplex PCR reads with MiXCR, one entry per CDR3 protein. The table lists approximately 25,000 distinct CDR3 sequences, approximately 92% of them singletons. This clonotype was counted a single time. V gave up 4 bases and J gave up 3 bases, with 16 bases separating them. The CDR3 totals 15 residues. Germline loops: CDR1 SGHDN, CDR2 FVKESK. Sequenced input: CD8+ T cells from PBMCs. The clonotype comes from a human donor with Susac syndrome. The chain employs TRBV14 and TRBJ2-7; a weak D match, TRBD1 (6 bases). The chain's CDR3 is CASSLTGTRGYEQYF. DNA for the CDR3: TGTGCCAGCAGCCTCACCGGGACACGGGGCTACGAGCAGTACTTC.